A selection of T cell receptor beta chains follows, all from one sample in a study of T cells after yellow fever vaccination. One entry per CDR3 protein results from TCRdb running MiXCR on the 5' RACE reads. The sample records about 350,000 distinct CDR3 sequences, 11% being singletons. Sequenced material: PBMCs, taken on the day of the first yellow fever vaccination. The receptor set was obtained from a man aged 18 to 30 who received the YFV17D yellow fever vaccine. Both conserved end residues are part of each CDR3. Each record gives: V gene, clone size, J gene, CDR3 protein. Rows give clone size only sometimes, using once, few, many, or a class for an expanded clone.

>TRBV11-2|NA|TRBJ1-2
CASSFRAQGSYGYTF
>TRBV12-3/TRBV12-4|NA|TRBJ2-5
CASNPGLGPQETQYF
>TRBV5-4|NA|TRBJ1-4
CASSTYRGRREKLFF
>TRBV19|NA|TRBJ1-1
CASSTKDRGDEAFF
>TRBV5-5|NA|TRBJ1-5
CASSLEGAHNQPQHF
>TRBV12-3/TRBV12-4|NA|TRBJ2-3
CASRMAGDTQYF
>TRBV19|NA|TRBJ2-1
CASSSLGTGDNEQFF
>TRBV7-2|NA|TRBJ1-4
CASSLARENEKLFF
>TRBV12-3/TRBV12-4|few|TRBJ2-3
CASRGDTQYF
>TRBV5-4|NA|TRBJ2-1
CASSTGTLYNEQFF
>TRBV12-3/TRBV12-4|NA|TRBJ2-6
CASRDRPGANVLTF
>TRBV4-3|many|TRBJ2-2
CASSQDSVGYTGELFF